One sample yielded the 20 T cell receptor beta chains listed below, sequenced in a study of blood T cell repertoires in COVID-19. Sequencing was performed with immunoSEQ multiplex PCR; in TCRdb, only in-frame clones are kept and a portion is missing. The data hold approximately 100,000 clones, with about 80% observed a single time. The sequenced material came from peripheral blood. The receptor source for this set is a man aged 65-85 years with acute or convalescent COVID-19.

The CDR3 region has the DNA TGCAGCGTGGCTGAGGTCAGGGGCTTTGTCCCCGGGGAGCTGTTTTTT. As protein: CSVAEVRGFVPGELFF. The chain joins TRBV29-1 to TRBJ2-2; tentative D call: TRBD1 (6 bases). Trimming took 6 bases from V and 6 from J, leaving 23 bases between them. Looked up from germline, CDR1 is SQVTM and CDR2 is ANQGSEA. This CDR3 is 16 amino acids long.

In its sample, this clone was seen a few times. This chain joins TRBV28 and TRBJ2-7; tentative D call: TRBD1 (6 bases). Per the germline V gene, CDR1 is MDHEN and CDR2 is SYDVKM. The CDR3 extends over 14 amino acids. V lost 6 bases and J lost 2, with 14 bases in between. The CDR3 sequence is CASSPRDTTYEQYF. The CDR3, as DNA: TGTGCCAGCAGCCCCCGGGACACCACCTACGAGCAGTACTTC.

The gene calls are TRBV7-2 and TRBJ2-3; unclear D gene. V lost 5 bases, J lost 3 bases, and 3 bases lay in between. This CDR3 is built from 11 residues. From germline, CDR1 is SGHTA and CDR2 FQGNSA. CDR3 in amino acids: CASSQTDTQYF. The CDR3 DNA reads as TGTGCCAGCAGCCAGACAGATACGCAGTATTTT.

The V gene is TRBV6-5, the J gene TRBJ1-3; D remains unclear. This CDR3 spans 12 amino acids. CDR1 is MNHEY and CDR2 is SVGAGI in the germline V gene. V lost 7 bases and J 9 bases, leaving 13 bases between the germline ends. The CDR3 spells CASTSIAGTIYF. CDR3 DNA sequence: TGTGCCAGCACCTCCATCGCGGGCACCATATATTTT.

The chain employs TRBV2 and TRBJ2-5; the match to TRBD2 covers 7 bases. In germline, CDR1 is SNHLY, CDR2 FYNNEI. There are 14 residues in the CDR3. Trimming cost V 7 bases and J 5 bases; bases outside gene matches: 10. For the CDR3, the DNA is TGTGCCAGCAATTGGGGGGGGACCGGGGAGACCCAGTACTTC. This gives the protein CASNWGGTGETQYF.

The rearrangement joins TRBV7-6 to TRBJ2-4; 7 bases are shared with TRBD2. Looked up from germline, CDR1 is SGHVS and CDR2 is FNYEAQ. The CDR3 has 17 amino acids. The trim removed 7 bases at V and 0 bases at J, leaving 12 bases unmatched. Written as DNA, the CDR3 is TGTGCCAGCACCCCTTATGGGGAGGGGTCAGCCAAAAACATTCAGTACTTC. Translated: CASTPYGEGSAKNIQYF.

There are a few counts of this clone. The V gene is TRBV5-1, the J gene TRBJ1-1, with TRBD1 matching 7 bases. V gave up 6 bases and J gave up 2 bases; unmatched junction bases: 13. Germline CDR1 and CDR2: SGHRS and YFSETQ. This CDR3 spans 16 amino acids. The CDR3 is CASTYGDSGINTEAFF. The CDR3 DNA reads TGCGCCAGCACCTACGGGGACAGCGGTATAAACACTGAAGCTTTCTTT.

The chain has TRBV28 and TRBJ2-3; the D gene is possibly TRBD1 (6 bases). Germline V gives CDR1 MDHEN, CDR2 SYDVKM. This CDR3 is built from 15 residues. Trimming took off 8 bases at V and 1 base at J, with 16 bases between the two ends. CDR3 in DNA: TGTGCCAGCCTTAAACAGGGCAGCGGCACAGATACGCAGTATTTT. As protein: CASLKQGSGTDTQYF.

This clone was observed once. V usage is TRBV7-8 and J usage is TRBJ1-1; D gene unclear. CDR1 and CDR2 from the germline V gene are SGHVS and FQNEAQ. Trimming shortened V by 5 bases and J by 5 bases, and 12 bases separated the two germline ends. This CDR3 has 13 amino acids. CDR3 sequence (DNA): TGTGCCAGCAGCCCACTCCGGTGGACTGAAGCTTTCTTT. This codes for CASSPLRWTEAFF.

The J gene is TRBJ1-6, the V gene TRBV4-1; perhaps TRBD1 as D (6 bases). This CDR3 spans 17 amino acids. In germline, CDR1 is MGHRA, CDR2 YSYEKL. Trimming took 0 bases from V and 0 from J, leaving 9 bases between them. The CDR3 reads CASSQDPQGSYNSPLHF. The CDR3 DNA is TGCGCCAGCAGCCAAGATCCACAGGGCTCCTATAATTCACCCCTCCACTTT.

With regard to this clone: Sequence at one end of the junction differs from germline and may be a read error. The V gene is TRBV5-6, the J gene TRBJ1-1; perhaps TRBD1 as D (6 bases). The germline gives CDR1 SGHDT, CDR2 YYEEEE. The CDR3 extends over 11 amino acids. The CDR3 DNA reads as TGTGCCAGCAGCTTGTCAGGGGATGAATCCTTT. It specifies CASSLSGDESF.

CDR3 in amino acids: CASSGSVGNTGELFF. The DNA for the CDR3 is TGCGCCAGCAGTGGGAGCGTTGGAAACACCGGGGAGCTGTTTTTT. The chain combines TRBV5-1 with TRBJ2-2, with TRBD2 as a possible D gene (5 bases). V was clipped by 5 bases and J by 2 bases, with 13 bases between them. CDR3 size: 15 residues. Germline V CDR1 and CDR2: SGHRS, YFSETQ.

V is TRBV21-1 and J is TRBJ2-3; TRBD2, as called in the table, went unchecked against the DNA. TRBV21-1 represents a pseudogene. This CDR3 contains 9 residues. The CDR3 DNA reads TGTGCCAGCACTACCTATCTCCCTTTT. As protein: CASTTYLPF.

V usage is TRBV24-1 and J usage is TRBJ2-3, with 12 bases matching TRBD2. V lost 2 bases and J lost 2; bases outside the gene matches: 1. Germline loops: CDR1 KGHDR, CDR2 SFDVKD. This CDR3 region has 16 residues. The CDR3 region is CATSDSSGRATDTQYF. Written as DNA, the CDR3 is TGTGCCACCAGTGATTCTAGCGGGAGGGCCACAGATACGCAGTATTTT.

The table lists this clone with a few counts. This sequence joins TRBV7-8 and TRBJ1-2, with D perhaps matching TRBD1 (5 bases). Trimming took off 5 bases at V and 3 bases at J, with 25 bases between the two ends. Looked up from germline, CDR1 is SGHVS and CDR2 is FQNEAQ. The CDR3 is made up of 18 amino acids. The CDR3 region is CASSPPTAASIFHYGYTF. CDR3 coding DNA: TGTGCCAGCAGCCCCCCGACAGCCGCGTCGATCTTTCACTATGGCTACACCTTC.

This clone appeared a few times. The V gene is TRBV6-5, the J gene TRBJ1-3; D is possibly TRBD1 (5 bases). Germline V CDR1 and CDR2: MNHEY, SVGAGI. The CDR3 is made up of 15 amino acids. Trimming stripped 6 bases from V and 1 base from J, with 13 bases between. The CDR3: CASSLTEPSGNTIYF. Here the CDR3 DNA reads TGTGCCAGCAGCCTGACAGAACCTTCTGGAAACACCATATATTTT.

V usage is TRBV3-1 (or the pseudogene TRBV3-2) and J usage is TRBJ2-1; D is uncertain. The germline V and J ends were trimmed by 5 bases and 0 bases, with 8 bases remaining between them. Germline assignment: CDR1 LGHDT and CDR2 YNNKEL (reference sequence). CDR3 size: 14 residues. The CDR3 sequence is CASSAMSSYNEQFF. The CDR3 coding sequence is TGTGCCAGCAGCGCTATGAGCTCCTACAATGAGCAGTTCTTC.

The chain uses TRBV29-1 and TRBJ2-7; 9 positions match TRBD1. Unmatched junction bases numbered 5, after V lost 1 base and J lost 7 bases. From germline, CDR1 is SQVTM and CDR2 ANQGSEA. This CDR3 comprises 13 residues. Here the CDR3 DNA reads TGCAGCGTTGAAGGGACAGGGGCTTTGGAGCAGTACTTC. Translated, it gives CSVEGTGALEQYF.

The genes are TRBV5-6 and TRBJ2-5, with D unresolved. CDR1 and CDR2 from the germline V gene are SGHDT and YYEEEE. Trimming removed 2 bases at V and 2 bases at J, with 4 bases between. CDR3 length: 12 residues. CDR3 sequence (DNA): TGTGCCAGCAGCTTTCCGCAAGAGACCCAGTACTTC. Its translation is CASSFPQETQYF.

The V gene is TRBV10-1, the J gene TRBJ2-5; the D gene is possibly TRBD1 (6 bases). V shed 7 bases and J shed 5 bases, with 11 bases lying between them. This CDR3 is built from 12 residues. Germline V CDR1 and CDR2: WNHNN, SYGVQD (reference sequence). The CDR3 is CASIDRRETQYF. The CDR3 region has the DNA TGCGCCAGCATAGACAGGAGGGAGACCCAGTACTTC.